The sequence of this TCR beta chain was determined in a study of T cell changes during pregnancy in multiple sclerosis. Clones were sequenced by immunoSEQ multiplex PCR, and TCRdb holds only the in-frame ones, with some missing. The table lists about 94,000 clones, roughly 93% of them singletons. This clone showed up many times. The germline V gene encodes CDR1 MNHNY and CDR2 SVGAGI (reference sequence). Losses at the gene ends were 0 bases for V and 3 bases for J; bases not matched to a gene: 0. The CDR3 covers 14 residues. The rearrangement links TRBV6-6 to TRBJ2-7; the match to TRBD1 covers 9 bases. This clonotype was obtained from a female donor with multiple sclerosis, enrolled in a pregnancy study. The specimen comprised peripheral blood, sampled in the third trimester of pregnancy. CDR3 bases: TGTGCCAGCAGTTACTCGACAGGGGGCTACGAGCAGTACTTC. This encodes CASSYSTGGYEQYF.